This T cell receptor (beta chain) was captured by sequencing in a study of human T cells and chemical hapten exposure. TCRdb reprocessed the RACE reads via MiXCR and lists one record per CDR3 protein. The sample carries fewer than 350,000 distinct CDR3 sequences, about 7.7% recorded once. Time point denoted: pre-sensitization, week 0. Treatment in this sample: therapeutic diphenylcyclopropenone sensitization with weekly scalp DPC. This clonotype occurred a few times. The CDR3 contains 21 residues. V was pared by 3 bases and J by 0 bases, with 27 bases between. The germline gives CDR1 DFQATT, CDR2 SNEGSKA (reference sequence).

The clonotype comes from a man between 18 and 29 years old with alopecia areata. Some clones in this sample may be carry-over from other donors' samples. The starting material was whole blood, obtained in connection with sensitization to the hapten diphenylcyclopropenone (DPC). The genes are TRBV20-1 and TRBJ1-6; perhaps TRBD1 as D (6 bases). CDR3 coding DNA: TGCAGTGCTAGCCCTGCCCGGGACATTCCCCCCTTGAGCTCCTATAATTCACCCCTCCACTTT. Translation gives CSASPARDIPPLSSYNSPLHF.